The present T cell receptor beta chain was sequenced within a study of T cells in Graves' hyperthyroidism and ophthalmopathy. Findings of the study overall: Ophthalmopathy and stable hyperthyroidism were separated by a 13 V-J model. Most thyroid-expanded clonotypes above 0.001 were also found in blood.

Trimming cost V 3 bases and J 5 bases, with 17 bases left between them. Germline CDR1 reads GTSNPN; CDR2 reads SVGIG (reference sequence). CDR3 length equals 14 residues. TCR beta CDR3 regions were amplified from RNA transcripts. RT-PCR in the first round (using the HTBI primer set) targeted the TCR CDR3. Via MiXCR, TCRdb re-called the multiplex PCR reads, giving one row per CDR3 protein. The sample has hundreds of thousands of distinct CDR3 sequences, roughly 14% seen once; the top ten hold approximately 12%. Worth noting for this clonotype: Its antigen is currently unknown.

Sample: blood. This sequence originates from a woman in her 50s with Graves' ophthalmopathy. The V call is TRBV30, the J call TRBJ2-7; D might be TRBD2 (7 bases). The CDR3 sequence: CAWRGAGALDEQYF. The CDR3 bases are TGTGCCTGGAGGGGGGCGGGAGCACTCGACGAGCAGTACTTC.